This TCR beta chain was recovered during a study of T-cell reconstitution after alpha-beta-depleted transplantation in children. Preparing the TCRbeta library involved the use of unique molecular identifiers. TCRdb reprocessed the PCR reads with MiXCR, giving one entry per CDR3 protein. The table lists 90,000 to 100,000 distinct CDR3 sequences, 10% to 15% of them singletons. The CDR3 runs 15 residues. J gave up 1 base and V 3 bases, and 7 bases lay outside the gene matches. Germline lookup yields CDR1 SGHNT and CDR2 YYREEE (reference sequence). This sequence was found in a human donor who donated a stem cell graft to a child with inherited bone marrow failure. Sequences were derived from PBMCs from the stem cell graft donor, sampled from the stem cell graft. V is TRBV5-4 and J is TRBJ2-7; 7 nucleotides match TRBD1. The CDR3 protein is CASSYPGTVSYEQYF. CDR3 nucleotides: TGTGCCAGCAGCTACCCCGGGACAGTGTCCTACGAGCAGTACTTC.